The 5 T cell receptor beta chains in this list originate from one sample, sequenced in a study of molecular identifiers for immune sequencing clone quantification. TCRdb reprocessed the PCR reads with MiXCR, giving one entry per CDR3 protein. This sample yields roughly 320,000 distinct CDR3 sequences, of which roughly a quarter are seen a single time; 0.7% to 0.95% belongs to the top ten. Material for sequencing was naive CD8+ T cells from blood, with Jurkat cell RNA spiked in. Documented subset: FACS-sorted CD8+CD4-CCR7+CD45RA+ naive T cells. The receptors here all came from a human donor in good health. Some libraries in this study had Jurkat cell RNA spiked in.

Regarding this clonotype: Relative to the germline gene, one junction end is altered; a read error may explain this. V and J are TRBV7-9 and TRBJ2-7; D is ambiguous. The germline gives CDR1 SEHNR, CDR2 FQNEAQ (reference sequence). The CDR3 has 13 residues. CDR3 bases: TGTGCCAGCAGCATCGACACCAGCTACGAGCAGCACTTC. It codes for CASSIDTSYEQHF.

With respect to this clonotype: A read error may explain this, as a much larger clone is one base away. The genes are TRBV20-1 and TRBJ2-3; 11 nucleotides match TRBD2. CDR1 is DFQATT, CDR2 SNEGSKA, per germline (reference sequence). CDR3 length: 15 amino acids. The CDR3 is CRAISGGESTDTQYF. DNA of the CDR3: TGCAGAGCTATTAGCGGGGGGGAGAGCACAGATACGCAGTATTTT.

As regards this clonotype: One junction end disagrees with the germline gene, perhaps due to a read error. V and J are TRBV7-9 and TRBJ1-1, with D unresolved. CDR1 SEHNR and CDR2 FQNEAQ come from the germline V gene (reference sequence). This CDR3 comprises 11 residues. The DNA of the CDR3 is TGTGCCAGCAGCTTATCCACTGAAGCTCTCTTT. Its protein product is CASSLSTEALF.

The rearrangement uses TRBV7-9 and TRBJ2-5; D possibly corresponds to TRBD1 (6 bases). The CDR3 consists of 14 residues. Per germline, CDR1 SEHNR and CDR2 FQNEAQ (reference sequence). With 1 base removed from V and 4 bases from J, the gap between germline ends came to 10 bases. CDR3 nucleotide sequence: TGTGCCAGCAGCTTAGATTCAGGGGCAGAGACCCAGTACTTC. Its protein is CASSLDSGAETQYF. Filled out from reference TRBV7-9 and TRBJ2-5, the complete variable domain reads DTGVSQNPRHKITKRGQNVTFRCDPISEHNRLYWYRQTLGQGPEFLTYFQNEAQLEKSRLLSDRFSAERPKGSFSTLEIQRTEQGDSAMYLCASSLDSGAETQYFGPGTRLLVL.

This clonotype was counted between two and nine times. The CDR3 DNA follows: TGTGCCTGGAGCCTGGGGGGGGTGGAAGAGCAGTACTTC. Its protein is CAWSLGGVEEQYF. The rearrangement links TRBV30 to TRBJ2-7; 7 nucleotides line up with TRBD2. This CDR3 spans 13 amino acids. Germline V CDR1 and CDR2: GTSNPN, SVGIG (reference sequence). V was pared by 3 bases and J by 7 bases, with 9 bases of the junction left unmatched. Based on the CDR3 plus reference TRBV30 and TRBJ2-7, the full variable domain is SQTIHQWPATLVQPVGSPLSLECTVEGTSNPNLYWYRQAAGRGLQLLFYSVGIGQISSEVPQNLSASRPQDRQFILSSKKLLLSDSGFYLCAWSLGGVEEQYFGPGTRLTVT.